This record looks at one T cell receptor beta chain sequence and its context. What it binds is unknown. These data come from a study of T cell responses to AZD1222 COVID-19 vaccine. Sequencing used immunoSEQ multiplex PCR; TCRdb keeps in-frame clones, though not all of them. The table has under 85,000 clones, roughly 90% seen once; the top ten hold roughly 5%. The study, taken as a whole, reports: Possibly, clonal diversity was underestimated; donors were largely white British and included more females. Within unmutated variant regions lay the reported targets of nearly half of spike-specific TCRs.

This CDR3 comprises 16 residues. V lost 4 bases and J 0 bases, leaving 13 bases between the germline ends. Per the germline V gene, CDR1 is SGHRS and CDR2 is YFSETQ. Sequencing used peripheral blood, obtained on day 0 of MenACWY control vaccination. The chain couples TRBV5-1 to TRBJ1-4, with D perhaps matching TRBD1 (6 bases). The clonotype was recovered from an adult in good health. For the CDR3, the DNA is TGCGCCAGCAGCCAACAGGGTCCTGCAACTAATGAAAAACTGTTTTTT. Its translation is CASSQQGPATNEKLFF.